The 11 T cell receptor beta chains below all came from one sample that was sequenced in a study of blood T cell repertoires in COVID-19. Assay used: immunoSEQ multiplex PCR; TCRdb lists only in-frame clones, some missing. The data hold about 75,000 clones, with 90% observed a single time. Sequences were obtained from peripheral blood. These receptors originate from a human donor in a cohort sampled during active COVID-19.

The chain employs TRBV5-5 and TRBJ2-7, with 9 bases matching TRBD1. The trim removed 4 bases at V and 2 bases at J, leaving 10 bases unmatched. Germline-derived CDR1 and CDR2 are SGHKS and YYEKEE (reference sequence). The CDR3 spans 16 residues. The CDR3 region is CASSLSAGTGTYEQYF. CDR3 sequence (DNA): TGTGCCAGCAGCCTCTCCGCCGGGACAGGGACCTACGAGCAGTACTTC.

This sequence joins TRBV28 and TRBJ2-7; tentative D call: TRBD1 (5 bases). Looked up from germline, CDR1 is MDHEN and CDR2 is SYDVKM. The CDR3 consists of 17 residues. V was clipped by 3 bases and J by 0 bases, with 18 bases between them. The CDR3 here is CASSFYTGTSSSYEQYF. The CDR3 DNA reads as TGTGCCAGCAGTTTTTACACAGGCACAAGTAGCTCCTACGAGCAGTACTTC.

This rearrangement joins TRBV3-1 (or the pseudogene TRBV3-2) to TRBJ1-5, with TRBD1 matching 7 bases. The CDR3 sequence is 14 residues long. V shed 4 bases and J 2 bases; nucleotides not matched to a gene: 2. Looked up from germline, CDR1 is LGHDT and CDR2 is YNNKEL (reference sequence). The CDR3 sequence is CASSRTGGNQPQHF. DNA of the CDR3: TGTGCCAGCAGCCGGACAGGAGGCAATCAGCCCCAGCATTTT.

The chain is built from TRBV2 and TRBJ1-4; 7 bases align to TRBD1. This CDR3 region has 15 residues. Germline CDR1 is SNHLY and CDR2 is FYNNEI. Trimming took 2 bases from V and 2 from J; bases not matched to a gene: 2. Written as DNA, the CDR3 is TGTGCCAGCAGTGAACAGGGGGTCACTAATGAAAAACTGTTTTTT. Its protein product is CASSEQGVTNEKLFF.

J is TRBJ1-1 and V is TRBV19, with no clear D. CDR1 is LNHDA and CDR2 is SQIVND in the germline V gene (reference sequence). Trimming left V 9 bases short and J 5 bases short, with 7 bases between. The CDR3 runs to 10 residues. The CDR3 protein is CASQWTEAFF. The CDR3 bases are TGTGCCAGCCAGTGGACTGAAGCTTTCTTT.

This clone has just one count. This chain uses TRBV28 with TRBJ2-1; TRBD1 might be the D (6 bases). This CDR3 has 16 residues. Trimming stripped 5 bases from V and 1 base from J, with 15 bases between. CDR1 MDHEN and CDR2 SYDVKM come from the germline V gene. CDR3 nucleotides: TGTGCCAGCAGTGATCAACAGGGAGCGTCCTACAATGAGCAGTTCTTC. Amino acid sequence: CASSDQQGASYNEQFF.

V and J are TRBV5-4 and TRBJ1-2; 7 bases are a match to TRBD1. The CDR3 extends over 16 amino acids. J gave up 0 bases and V 0 bases, and 5 bases lay outside the gene matches. CDR1 and CDR2 from the germline V gene are SGHNT and YYREEE (reference sequence). For the CDR3, the DNA is TGTGCCAGCAGCTTGGTGTGGGACAGTGCTAACTATGGCTACACCTTC. This translates into CASSLVWDSANYGYTF.

The rearrangement joins TRBV29-1 to TRBJ1-2; maybe TRBD1 (5 bases). This CDR3 spans 13 amino acids. CDR1 and CDR2 from the germline V gene are SQVTM and ANQGSEA. The ends were cut back, 5 bases at V and 4 bases at J, with 14 bases in the middle. The CDR3 DNA reads as TGCAGCGTTCGAAATGGGGGGACCTATGGCTACACCTTC. Its protein is CSVRNGGTYGYTF. Full variable domain (outside the CDR3, taken from reference TRBV29-1 and TRBJ1-2): SAVISQKPSRDICQRGTSLTIQCQVDSQVTMMFWYRQQPGQSLTLIATANQGSEATYESGFVIDKFPISRPNLTFSTLTVSNMSPEDSSIYLCSVRNGGTYGYTFGSGTRLTVV.

The chain combines TRBV27 with TRBJ2-2; no definite D call. This CDR3 is built from 13 residues. CDR1 is MNHEY and CDR2 is SMNVEV in the germline V gene (reference sequence). The V gene lost 6 bases and the J gene lost 5 bases, with 10 bases spanning the gap. The CDR3 DNA is TGTGCCAGCAGCATAACTTGGACCGGGGAGCTGTTTTTT. Protein: CASSITWTGELFF.

The chain recombines TRBV20-1 with TRBJ1-1; D uncertain. Between the trimmed V and J ends, which lost 6 bases and 4 bases, there was a span of 9 bases. Germline-derived CDR1 and CDR2 are DFQATT and SNEGSKA (reference sequence). The CDR3 is 11 residues long. The CDR3 DNA follows: TGCAGTGCCGACATGAGCACTGAAGCTTTCTTT. The encoded protein is CSADMSTEAFF.

The chain employs TRBV27 and TRBJ2-7, with a possible D match to TRBD2 (6 bases). The CDR3 runs to 13 residues. The germline CDR1 and CDR2 sequences are MNHEY and SMNVEV (reference sequence). V lost 8 bases, J lost 1 base, and 12 bases lay in between. Here the CDR3 reads CASSLGGSYEQYF. CDR3 in DNA: TGTGCCAGCTCCTTGGGGGGTTCCTACGAGCAGTACTTC.